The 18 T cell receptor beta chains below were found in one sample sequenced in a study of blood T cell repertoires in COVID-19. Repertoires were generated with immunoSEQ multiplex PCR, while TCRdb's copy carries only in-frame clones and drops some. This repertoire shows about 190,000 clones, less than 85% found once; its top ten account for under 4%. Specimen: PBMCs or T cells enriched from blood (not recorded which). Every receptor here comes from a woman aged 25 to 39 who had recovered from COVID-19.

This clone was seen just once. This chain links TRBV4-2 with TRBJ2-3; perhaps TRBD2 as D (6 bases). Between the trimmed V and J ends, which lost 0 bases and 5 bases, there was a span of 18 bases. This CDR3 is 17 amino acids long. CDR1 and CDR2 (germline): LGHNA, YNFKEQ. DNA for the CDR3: TGTGCCAGCAGCCAAGAGGCCCGGGTAGCGGTCCGAGATACGCAGTATTTT. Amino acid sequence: CASSQEARVAVRDTQYF.

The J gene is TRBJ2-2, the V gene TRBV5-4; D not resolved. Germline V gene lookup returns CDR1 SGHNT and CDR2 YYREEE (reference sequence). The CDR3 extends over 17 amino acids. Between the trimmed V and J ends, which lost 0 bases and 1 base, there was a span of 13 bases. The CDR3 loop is CASSLGSRGGNTGELFF. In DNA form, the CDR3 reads TGTGCCAGCAGCTTGGGGAGTCGCGGCGGGAACACCGGGGAGCTGTTTTTT.

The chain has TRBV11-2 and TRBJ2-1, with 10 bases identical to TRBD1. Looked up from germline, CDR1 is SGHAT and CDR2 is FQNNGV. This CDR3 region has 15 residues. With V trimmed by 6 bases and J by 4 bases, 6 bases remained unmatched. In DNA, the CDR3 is TGTGCCAGCAGTTCCGACAGGGGGCAATACAATGAGCAGTTCTTC. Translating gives CASSSDRGQYNEQFF.

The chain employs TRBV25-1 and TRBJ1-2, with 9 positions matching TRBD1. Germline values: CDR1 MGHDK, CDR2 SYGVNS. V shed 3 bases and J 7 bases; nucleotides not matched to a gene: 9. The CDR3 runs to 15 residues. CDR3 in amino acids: CASSDPAGQGRGYTF. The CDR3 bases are TGTGCCAGCAGTGATCCCGCGGGACAGGGTCGTGGCTACACCTTC.

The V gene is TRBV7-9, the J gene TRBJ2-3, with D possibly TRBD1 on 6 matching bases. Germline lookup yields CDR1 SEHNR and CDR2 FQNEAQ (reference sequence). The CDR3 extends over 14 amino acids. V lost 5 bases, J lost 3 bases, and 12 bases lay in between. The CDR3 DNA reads TGTGCCAGCAGCCCTACAGGGAAAACAGATACGCAGTATTTT. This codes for CASSPTGKTDTQYF.

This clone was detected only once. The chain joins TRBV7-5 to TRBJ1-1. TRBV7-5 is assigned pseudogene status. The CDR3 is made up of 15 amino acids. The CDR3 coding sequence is TGTGCCAGATTAACTGCCTTTCCATTCCCGACTGAAGCTTTCTTT. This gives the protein CARLTAFPFPTEAFF.

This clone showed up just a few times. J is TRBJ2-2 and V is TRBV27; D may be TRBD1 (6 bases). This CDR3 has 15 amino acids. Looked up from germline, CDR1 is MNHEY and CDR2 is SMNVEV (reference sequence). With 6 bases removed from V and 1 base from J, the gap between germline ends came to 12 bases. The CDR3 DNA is TGTGCCAGCAGAACTCAGGGGTGGAACACCGGGGAGCTGTTTTTT. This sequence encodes CASRTQGWNTGELFF.

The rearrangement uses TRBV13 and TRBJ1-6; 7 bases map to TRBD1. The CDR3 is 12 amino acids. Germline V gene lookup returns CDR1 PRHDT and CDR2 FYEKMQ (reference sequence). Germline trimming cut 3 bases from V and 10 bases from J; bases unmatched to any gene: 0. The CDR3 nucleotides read TGTGCCAGCAGCTTGACAGGGTCACCCCTCCACTTT. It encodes CASSLTGSPLHF. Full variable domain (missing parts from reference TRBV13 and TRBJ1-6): AAGVIQSPRHLIKEKRETATLKCYPIPRHDTVYWYQQGPGQDPQFLISFYEKMQSDKGSIPDRFSAQQFSDYHSELNMSSLELGDSALYFCASSLTGSPLHFGNGTRLTVT.

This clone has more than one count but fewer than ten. This CDR3 is CASNSRDRGGGAFF. Here the CDR3 DNA reads TGTGCCAGCAACTCCCGGGACAGGGGGGGAGGAGCTTTCTTT. V usage is TRBV28 and J usage is TRBJ1-1, with 11 bases matching TRBD1. The germline V gene encodes CDR1 MDHEN and CDR2 SYDVKM. V lost 7 bases and J lost 10; bases outside the gene matches: 11. The CDR3 extends over 14 amino acids.

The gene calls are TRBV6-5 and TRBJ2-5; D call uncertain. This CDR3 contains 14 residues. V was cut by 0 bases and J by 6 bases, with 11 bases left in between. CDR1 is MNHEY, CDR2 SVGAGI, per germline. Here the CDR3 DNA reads TGTGCCAGCAGTTACTCTACTGAAAGTAAGACCCAGTACTTC. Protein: CASSYSTESKTQYF.

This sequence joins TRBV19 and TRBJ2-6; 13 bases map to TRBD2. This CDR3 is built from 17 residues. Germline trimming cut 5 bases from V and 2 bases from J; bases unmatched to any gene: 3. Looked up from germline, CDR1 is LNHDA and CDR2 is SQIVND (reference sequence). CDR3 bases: TGTGCCAGTAGTCCGGGACTAGCGGGAACTGGGGCCAACGTCCTGACTTTC. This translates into CASSPGLAGTGANVLTF.

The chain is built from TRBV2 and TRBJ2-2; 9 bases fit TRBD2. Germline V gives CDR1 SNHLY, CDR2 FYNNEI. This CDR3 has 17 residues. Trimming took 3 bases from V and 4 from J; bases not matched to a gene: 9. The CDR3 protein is CASSEWTVRGGTGELFF. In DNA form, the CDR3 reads TGTGCCAGCAGTGAGTGGACGGTGCGGGGGGGCACCGGGGAGCTGTTTTTT.

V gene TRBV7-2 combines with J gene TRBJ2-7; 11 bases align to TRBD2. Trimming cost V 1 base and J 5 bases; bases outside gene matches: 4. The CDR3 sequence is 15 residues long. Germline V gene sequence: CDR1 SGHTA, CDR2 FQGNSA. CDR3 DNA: TGTGCCAGCAGCTTAGGTGTAGCGGGAGGGCACGAGCAGTACTTC. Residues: CASSLGVAGGHEQYF.

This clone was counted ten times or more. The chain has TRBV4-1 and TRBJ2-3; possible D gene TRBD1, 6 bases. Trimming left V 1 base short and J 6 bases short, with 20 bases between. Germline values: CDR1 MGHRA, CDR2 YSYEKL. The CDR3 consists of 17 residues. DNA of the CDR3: TGCGCCAGCAGCCAAGTTCAGGGGACGGCGAAGGGGGATACGCAGTATTTT. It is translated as CASSQVQGTAKGDTQYF.

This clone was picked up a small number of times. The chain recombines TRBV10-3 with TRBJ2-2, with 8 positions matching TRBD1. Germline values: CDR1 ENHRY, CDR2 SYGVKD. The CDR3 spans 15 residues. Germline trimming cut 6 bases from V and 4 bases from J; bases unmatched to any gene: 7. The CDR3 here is CAIRGDRRGTGELFF. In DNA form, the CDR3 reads TGTGCCATCAGAGGGGACAGGCGAGGCACCGGGGAGCTGTTTTTT.

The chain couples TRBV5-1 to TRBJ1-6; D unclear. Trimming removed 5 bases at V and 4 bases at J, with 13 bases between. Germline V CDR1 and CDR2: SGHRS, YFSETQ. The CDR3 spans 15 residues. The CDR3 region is CASSSSTDYNSPLHF. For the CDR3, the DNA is TGCGCCAGCAGTTCCTCGACTGATTATAATTCACCCCTCCACTTT.

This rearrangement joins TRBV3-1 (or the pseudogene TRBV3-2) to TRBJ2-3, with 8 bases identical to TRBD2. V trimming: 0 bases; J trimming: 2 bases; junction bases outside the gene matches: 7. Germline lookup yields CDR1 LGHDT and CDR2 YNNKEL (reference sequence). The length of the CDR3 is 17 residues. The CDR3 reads CASSQDFGGAYTDTQYF. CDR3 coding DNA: TGTGCCAGCAGCCAAGATTTCGGGGGGGCATACACAGATACGCAGTATTTT.

CDR3 sequence: CATTPGQATEAFF. The CDR3 DNA follows: TGTGCCACTACACCGGGACAGGCCACTGAAGCTTTCTTT. The V and J genes are TRBV10-3 and TRBJ1-1; 8 bases line up with TRBD1. Germline CDR1 ENHRY, CDR2 SYGVKD. This CDR3 is 13 amino acids long. The V segment lost 10 bases and the J segment 4 bases; nucleotides outside the gene matches: 8.